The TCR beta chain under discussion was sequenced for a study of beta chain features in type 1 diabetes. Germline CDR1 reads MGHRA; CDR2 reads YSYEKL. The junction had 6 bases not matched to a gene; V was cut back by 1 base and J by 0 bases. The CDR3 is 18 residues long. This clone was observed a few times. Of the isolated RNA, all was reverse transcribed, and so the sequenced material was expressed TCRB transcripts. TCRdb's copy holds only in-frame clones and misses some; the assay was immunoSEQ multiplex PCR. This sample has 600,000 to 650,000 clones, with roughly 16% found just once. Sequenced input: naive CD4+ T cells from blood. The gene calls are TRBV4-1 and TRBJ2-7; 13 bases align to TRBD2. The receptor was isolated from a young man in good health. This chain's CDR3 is CASSQGGLAGDLSYEQYF. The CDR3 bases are TGCGCCAGCAGCCAAGGCGGACTAGCGGGAGACCTCTCCTACGAGCAGTACTTC.